The entry below describes one T cell receptor beta chain. These data originate in a study of T cell responses to AZD1222 COVID-19 vaccine. This table comes from immunoSEQ multiplex PCR, and its TCRdb copy is limited to in-frame clones, with some not included. The profile covers approximately 140,000 clones, with about 92% appearing a single time and 3% to 4% taken by the ten largest. This CDR3 is 13 amino acids long. Trimming stripped 3 bases from V and 4 bases from J, with 9 bases between. Germline values: CDR1 SGHNT, CDR2 YENEEA. Sequencing used peripheral blood, obtained 28 days after the second AZD1222 dose. This TCR came from an adult who received the AZD1222 COVID-19 vaccine. V usage is TRBV11-3 and J usage is TRBJ1-1; no clear D. The CDR3 reads CASSFEGITEAFF. CDR3 DNA sequence: TGTGCCAGCAGCTTCGAGGGAATCACTGAAGCTTTCTTT.